Listed below are T cell receptor beta chains from one sample, sequenced in a study of shared clonotypes between healthy human individuals. The protocol was immunoSEQ multiplex PCR, while the TCRdb copy is restricted to in-frame clones and leaves out a portion. In the table there are 700,000 to 950,000 clones, just over 95% of which are singletons. Sequences were obtained from naive CD8+ T cells sorted from blood. Receptors were obtained from a man younger than 40 in good health. Each CDR3 is given with its conserved first and last residue. Fields, in order: CDR3 protein, CDR3 DNA, clone size, D gene, V gene, J gene. The D gene is left open where the match is weak. Clone sizes are given selectively: once, few, many, or a class where the clone is expanded.

CASSFLRTGVGKSNEQFF	TGTGCCAGCAGCTTCCTGCGGACAGGGGTTGGGAAGAGCAATGAGCAGTTCTTC	NA	TRBD1	TRBV5-5	TRBJ2-1
CASSELAAEMQFF	TGTGCCAGCAGTGAACTAGCGGCAGAAATGCAGTTCTTC	NA	TRBD2	TRBV25-1	TRBJ2-1
CASSFGGVELFF	TGTGCCAGCAGTTTCGGGGGCGTGGAGCTGTTTTTT	NA	NA	TRBV27	TRBJ2-2
CASSLAGLDGYEQYF	TGTGCCAGCAGCTTGGCGGGACTAGACGGCTACGAGCAGTACTTC	NA	TRBD2	TRBV7-2	TRBJ2-7
CASSSVPGMNTGELFF	TGTGCCAGCAGCTCCGTGCCAGGGATGAACACCGGGGAGCTGTTTTTT	once	NA	TRBV7-9	TRBJ2-2
CASSEEYGEQYF	TGTGCCAGCAGTGAAGAATATGGCGAGCAGTACTTC	NA	NA	TRBV2	TRBJ2-7
CASSFLAEETQYF	TGTGCCAGCAGCTTTCTAGCGGAGGAGACCCAGTACTTC	NA	TRBD2	TRBV13	TRBJ2-5
CASSLEVRIYNEQFF	TGCGCCAGCAGCTTAGAGGTGAGAATTTACAATGAGCAGTTCTTC	NA	NA	TRBV5-1	TRBJ2-1
CASSLGEGAGTEAFF	TGCGCCAGCAGCTTGGGTGAGGGGGCAGGCACTGAAGCTTTCTTT	NA	TRBD1	TRBV5-1	TRBJ1-1
CASSPGQGTSYEQYF	TGTGCCAGCTCACCAGGACAGGGGACCTCCTACGAGCAGTACTTC	NA	TRBD1	TRBV18	TRBJ2-7
CASSEGRSSEQYF	TGCGCCAGCAGTGAAGGGCGGAGCTCCGAGCAGTACTTC	NA	NA	TRBV10-1	TRBJ2-7
CASSHPRDSAQYF	TGTGCCAGCAGTCACCCCCGTGACTCCGCCCAGTATTTT	NA	NA	TRBV6-6	TRBJ2-3
CASSLDLGDSSYEQYF	TGTGCCAGCAGCTTAGATCTGGGGGACAGCTCCTACGAGCAGTACTTC	once	TRBD1	TRBV7-2	TRBJ2-7
CATSEDRILATNEKLFF	TGTGCCACCAGCGAGGACAGGATCCTTGCAACTAATGAAAAACTGTTTTTT	NA	TRBD1	TRBV15	TRBJ1-4
CASSEPHGGGTRTYEQFF	TGTGCCAGCAGTGAACCGCACGGGGGAGGGACCCGTACCTATGAGCAGTTCTTC	NA	TRBD2	TRBV25-1	TRBJ2-1
CASSPPFGTGTYEQYF	TGTGCCAGCTCACCACCGTTTGGGACAGGGACCTACGAGCAGTACTTC	NA	TRBD1	TRBV18	TRBJ2-7
CASSSGDRVPYEQYF	TGTGCCAGCAGCTCTGGGGACAGGGTTCCCTACGAGCAGTACTTC	NA	TRBD1	TRBV7-9	TRBJ2-7
CASTISGANVLTF	TGTGCCAGTACTATCTCTGGGGCCAACGTCCTGACTTTC	NA	NA	TRBV19	TRBJ2-6
CASSLTSGIGGELFF	TGTGCCAGCAGCCTGACTAGCGGGATTGGCGGGGAGCTGTTTTTT	NA	TRBD2	TRBV28	TRBJ2-2
CASSQDPGGGIQYF	TGCGCCAGCAGCCAAGATCCGGGCGGAGGCATTCAGTACTTC	NA	NA	TRBV4-1	TRBJ2-4
CASSQEGLAGGVSSYNEQFF	TGCGCCAGCAGCCAGGAGGGACTAGCGGGAGGGGTGAGCTCCTACAATGAGCAGTTCTTC	NA	TRBD2	TRBV4-1	TRBJ2-1
CASSTHLTGNYGYTF	TGTGCCAGCAGCACCCACCTGACAGGGAACTATGGCTACACCTTC	NA	TRBD1	TRBV13	TRBJ1-2
CSARILEYNEQFF	TGCAGCGCAAGGATCCTCGAATACAATGAGCAGTTCTTC	NA	NA	TRBV29-1	TRBJ2-1
CASSDDTKAPYGYTF	TGTGCCAGCAGCGATGACACCAAGGCACCCTATGGCTACACCTTC	once	NA	TRBV7-9	TRBJ1-2
CASSATPSNEQFF	TGTGCCAGTAGTGCGACCCCCTCCAATGAGCAGTTCTTC	once	NA	TRBV19	TRBJ2-1
CASRRRGQNTEAFF	TGTGCCAGCAGGCGAAGGGGACAGAACACTGAAGCTTTCTTT	NA	NA	TRBV27	TRBJ1-1
CASSLGQLTGELFF	TGTGCCAGCAGCTTAGGCCAGTTAACCGGGGAGCTGTTTTTT	NA	NA	TRBV5-8	TRBJ2-2
CASSDLTRLFQETQYF	TGTGCCAGCAGCGATTTAACGCGACTGTTCCAAGAGACCCAGTACTTC	NA	NA	TRBV7-6	TRBJ2-5
CASSYSIYGGRGGYTF	TGTGCCAGCAGTTACTCGATTTATGGGGGCCGTGGTGGCTACACCTTC	NA	NA	TRBV6-5	TRBJ1-2
CASSLVGGQVYSNQPQHF	TGTGCCAGCAGCTTGGTAGGGGGACAGGTTTATAGCAATCAGCCCCAGCATTTT	NA	TRBD1	TRBV27	TRBJ1-5
CASTKGGTEAFF	TGTGCCAGCACCAAGGGGGGCACTGAAGCTTTCTTT	NA	NA	TRBV6-5	TRBJ1-1
CASSLAGGVPDTQYF	TGTGCCAGCAGCTTAGCCGGGGGGGTCCCAGATACGCAGTATTTT	NA	TRBD2	TRBV7-9	TRBJ2-3
CSVAGTGSYEQYF	TGCAGCGTCGCCGGGACAGGGTCTTACGAGCAGTACTTC	NA	TRBD1	TRBV29-1	TRBJ2-7
CASSYQWREISYEQYF	TGTGCCAGCAGTTACCAATGGCGGGAGATCTCCTACGAGCAGTACTTC	once	TRBD2	TRBV6-5	TRBJ2-7
CASSIADSSYNEQFF	TGTGCCAGTAGTATAGCGGATAGCTCCTACAATGAGCAGTTCTTC	NA	NA	TRBV19	TRBJ2-1
CASSTGLASYNSPLHF	TGTGCCAGCAGTACAGGTTTGGCATCCTATAATTCACCCCTCCACTTT	NA	NA	TRBV28	TRBJ1-6
CASTWAAEQFF	TGTGCCAGCACCTGGGCCGCGGAGCAGTTCTTC	NA	NA	TRBV7-8	TRBJ2-1
CASSGGHSYEQYF	TGTGCCAGCAGTGGGGGACATTCCTACGAGCAGTACTTC	NA	NA	TRBV6-1	TRBJ2-7
CASRTALAEAFF	TGTGCCAGCAGGACAGCCTTGGCTGAAGCTTTCTTT	NA	NA	TRBV27	TRBJ1-1
CASSPHATGSENTEAFF	TGCGCCAGCAGCCCCCACGCGACAGGCAGCGAAAACACTGAAGCTTTCTTT	NA	NA	TRBV4-3	TRBJ1-1
CASSQTGTPTYEQYF	TGTGCCAGCAGCCAAACCGGGACTCCGACCTACGAGCAGTACTTC	NA	NA	TRBV9	TRBJ2-7
CASSPTVGAPWGEKLFF	TGTGCCAGCAGCCCAACCGTTGGGGCCCCCTGGGGCGAAAAACTGTTTTTT	NA	NA	TRBV7-9	TRBJ1-4